The 21 T cell receptor beta chains presented below share a single source sample, sequenced in a study of Tregs in tolerant kidney transplant recipients. Sequenced by immunoSEQ multiplex PCR; TCRdb stores in-frame clones only, minus some. The data contain more than 90,000 clones, 92% of them singletons. Input material: CD4+ T cells from blood. These receptor sequences come from a human donor in good health.

About this clone: The same CDR3 also results from other DNA sequences found in this sample. DNA of the CDR3: TGTGCCAGCAGCCCAAGACAGGGATTCGCCGATTATGGCTACACCTTC. This gives the protein CASSPRQGFADYGYTF. The chain employs TRBV9 and TRBJ1-2; TRBD1 matches 7 bases. Germline loops: CDR1 SGDLS, CDR2 YYNGEE. This CDR3 region has 16 residues. V was clipped by 4 bases and J by 5 bases; unmatched bases: 14.

This clone has just one count. The V call is TRBV18, the J call TRBJ2-7, with 8 bases matching TRBD1. The V segment lost 8 bases and the J segment 4 bases; nucleotides outside the gene matches: 13. The CDR3 covers 15 residues. Germline V gene sequence: CDR1 KGHSH, CDR2 LQKENI. The CDR3 nucleotides are TGTGCCAGCCGATTGGACAGGGCCCTGGGGTACGAGCAGTACTTC. This sequence encodes CASRLDRALGYEQYF. Combining the CDR3 with reference TRBV18 and TRBJ2-7 gives the whole variable domain NAGVMQNPRHLVRRRGQEARLRCSPMKGHSHVYWYRQLPEEGLKFMVYLQKENIIDESGMPKERFSAEFPKEGPSILRIQQVVRGDSAAYFCASRLDRALGYEQYFGPGTRLTVT.

This clone was recorded once. The J gene is TRBJ2-7, the V gene TRBV29-1; maybe TRBD2 (5 bases). Trimming removed 4 bases from V and 1 base from J, with 8 bases in between. Germline V gives CDR1 SQVTM, CDR2 ANQGSEA. CDR3 length equals 12 residues. This CDR3 reads CSVGSGSYEQYF. The CDR3 DNA is TGCAGCGTTGGATCGGGGTCCTACGAGCAGTACTTC.

The V and J genes are TRBV6-1 and TRBJ1-2, with TRBD1 matching over 7 bases. Trimming cost V 2 bases and J 4 bases; bases outside gene matches: 7. CDR3 length equals 15 residues. In germline, CDR1 is MNHNS, CDR2 SASEGT. DNA for the CDR3: TGTGCCAGCAGTGAATTGAGACAGGGTCTCTATGGCTACACCTTC. Its translation: CASSELRQGLYGYTF.

The genes are TRBV18 and TRBJ2-5, with D hard to call. This CDR3 has 13 amino acids. Germline CDR1 is KGHSH and CDR2 is LQKENI. The ends were cut back, 1 base at V and 4 bases at J, with 7 bases in the middle. As DNA, the CDR3 is TGTGCCAGCTCACCACTTCTCTCAGAGACCCAGTACTTC. Translating it yields CASSPLLSETQYF.

In this sample, this clone turned up once. The chain recombines TRBV4-1 with TRBJ1-5; D is perhaps TRBD1 (6 bases). V gave up 0 bases and J gave up 2 bases, with 17 bases separating them. The germline V gene encodes CDR1 MGHRA and CDR2 YSYEKL. CDR3 length: 18 residues. The CDR3 sequence is CASSQDWGAGTGNQPQHF. In nucleotides, the CDR3 is TGCGCCAGCAGCCAAGATTGGGGGGCAGGGACGGGCAATCAGCCCCAGCATTTT.

The J gene is TRBJ2-1, the V gene TRBV19; TRBD1 agrees at 7 bases. Germline CDR1 reads LNHDA; CDR2 reads SQIVND (reference sequence). V was clipped by 1 base and J by 7 bases; unmatched bases: 7. This CDR3 spans 15 amino acids. This CDR3 is CASSIGRGLANEQFF. The CDR3 nucleotides read TGTGCCAGTAGTATAGGCAGGGGGTTAGCAAATGAGCAGTTCTTC.

The chain has TRBV27 and TRBJ2-6; D is undetermined. Germline CDR1 and CDR2: MNHEY and SMNVEV (reference sequence). The CDR3 contains 14 residues. Trimming took 3 bases from V and 1 from J, leaving 4 bases between them. CDR3 residues: CASSLSSGANVLTF. The DNA of the CDR3 is TGTGCCAGCAGTTTGAGTTCTGGGGCCAACGTCCTGACTTTC.

The chain is built from TRBV6-5 and TRBJ2-3; tentatively, D is TRBD2 (5 bases). CDR3 length: 15 amino acids. Germline V lookup: CDR1 MNHEY, CDR2 SVGAGI. Trimming left V 2 bases short and J 6 bases short, with 15 bases between. CDR3 coding DNA: TGTGCCAGCAGTTACGCCGGGAATTCTGGGGATACGCAGTATTTT. Translated, it gives CASSYAGNSGDTQYF.

This clone was found a few times. V is TRBV6-6 and J is TRBJ1-6; possibly TRBD1 for D (5 bases). The ends were cut back, 11 bases at V and 9 bases at J, with 17 bases in the middle. The CDR3 is 13 amino acids. Germline-derived CDR1 and CDR2 are MNHNY and SVGAGI (reference sequence). The CDR3 coding sequence is TGTGCCGGCCGAGGAGGGGCGAGTTCACCCCTCCACTTT. Its translation: CAGRGGASSPLHF.

V and J are TRBV5-5 and TRBJ1-2; tentative D call: TRBD1 (6 bases). Germline-derived CDR1 and CDR2 are SGHKS and YYEKEE (reference sequence). V was shortened by 2 bases and J by 2 bases, with 10 bases between the two germline ends. The CDR3 runs 14 residues. CDR3 sequence reads: CASSFGGHNYGYTF. The CDR3 bases are TGTGCCAGCAGCTTCGGGGGACACAACTATGGCTACACCTTC.

The rearrangement joins TRBV10-3 to TRBJ2-5, with 8 bases aligning to TRBD1. With V trimmed by 10 bases and J by 1 base, 5 bases remained unmatched. There are 13 residues in the CDR3. Per germline, CDR1 ENHRY and CDR2 SYGVKD. The CDR3 spells CATGQGPQETQYF. CDR3 sequence (DNA): TGTGCCACCGGACAGGGCCCCCAAGAGACCCAGTACTTC.

The chain has TRBV10-2 and TRBJ1-4; D not certain. Trimming cost V 5 bases and J 3 bases, with 10 bases left between them. The CDR3 length is 14 residues. Looked up from germline, CDR1 is WSHSY and CDR2 is SAAADI. Here the CDR3 reads CASSTGVSNEKLFF. DNA for the CDR3: TGCGCCAGCAGTACCGGGGTGTCTAATGAAAAACTGTTTTTT.

This clone was recorded once. The genes are TRBV19 and TRBJ1-6, with a possible D match to TRBD1 (5 bases). V lost 5 bases, J lost 7 bases, and 18 bases lay in between. Germline values: CDR1 LNHDA, CDR2 SQIVND (reference sequence). The CDR3 runs to 16 residues. The CDR3 sequence is CASSAQSGVANSPLHF. As DNA, the CDR3 is TGTGCCAGTAGTGCACAGTCGGGGGTAGCCAATTCACCCCTCCACTTT.

The genes are TRBV11-2 and TRBJ2-3; D is unclear. The CDR3 runs 13 residues. Per germline, CDR1 SGHAT and CDR2 FQNNGV. Trimming left V 1 base short and J 0 bases short, with 2 bases between. The CDR3 DNA is TGTGCCAGCAGCTTAGGGAGCACAGATACGCAGTATTTT. Residues: CASSLGSTDTQYF.

This chain links TRBV30 with TRBJ1-1, with TRBD1 matching 9 bases. In germline, CDR1 is GTSNPN, CDR2 SVGIG (reference sequence). The V segment lost 0 bases and the J segment 0 bases; nucleotides outside the gene matches: 14. This CDR3 has 19 amino acids. CDR3: CAWSVGLGQGDFMNTEAFF. CDR3 bases: TGTGCCTGGAGTGTAGGCTTGGGACAGGGAGATTTCATGAACACTGAAGCTTTCTTT.

The chain couples TRBV18 to TRBJ2-1; 10 positions match TRBD1. This CDR3 is 16 amino acids long. J lost 1 base, V lost 6 bases, and 6 bases had no gene match. Germline assignment: CDR1 KGHSH and CDR2 LQKENI. The CDR3 DNA sequence: TGTGCCAGCTCCCCCGGACAGGGGGTATCCTACAATGAGCAGTTCTTC. Protein sequence: CASSPGQGVSYNEQFF.

The chain links TRBV2 to TRBJ1-5; 10 nucleotides line up with TRBD1. There are 14 residues in the CDR3. V dropped 10 bases and J dropped 4; count of bases not matched to a gene: 7. Germline assignment: CDR1 SNHLY and CDR2 FYNNEI. DNA for the CDR3: TGTGCCACCGGGGGACAGGGGCTGAATCAGCCCCAGCATTTT. Encoded protein: CATGGQGLNQPQHF.

The rearrangement links TRBV27 to TRBJ2-2, with D tentatively TRBD1 (6 bases). V was clipped by 5 bases and J by 3 bases, with 19 bases between them. This CDR3 spans 17 amino acids. Germline CDR1 reads MNHEY; CDR2 reads SMNVEV (reference sequence). In DNA form, the CDR3 reads TGTGCCAGCAGTCGGGGTCAGGGGCCAAGGTACACCGGGGAGCTGTTTTTT. It translates to CASSRGQGPRYTGELFF.

V is TRBV6-1 and J is TRBJ1-2, with D uncertain. The CDR3 totals 12 residues. Germline CDR1 and CDR2: MNHNS and SASEGT. The ends were cut back, 5 bases at V and 7 bases at J, with 11 bases in the middle. Here the CDR3 reads CASSPTRSGYTF. The CDR3 DNA is TGTGCCAGCAGTCCCACCAGGAGTGGCTACACCTTC.

CDR3 sequence: CASSLALASYNEQFF. The CDR3, as DNA: TGCGCCAGCAGCTTGGCACTAGCGAGTTACAATGAGCAGTTCTTC. The chain links TRBV5-1 to TRBJ2-1; the match to TRBD2 covers 7 bases. The CDR3 runs 15 residues. J gave up 4 bases and V 0 bases, and 4 bases lay outside the gene matches. Germline V gene lookup returns CDR1 SGHRS and CDR2 YFSETQ.